A selection of T cell receptor beta chains follows, all from one sample in a study of cytomegalovirus exposure and HLA in healthy donors. Sequenced by immunoSEQ multiplex PCR; TCRdb stores in-frame clones only, minus some. Of more than 100,000 clones in the sample, 50% to 75% were seen once. Sequencing was carried out using PBMCs. The receptors derive from a woman between 40 and 55 years old in good health and CMV-seropositive. Each CDR3 is given with its conserved first and last residue. The D gene is left open where the match is weak. Clone size is given for some rows only: seen once, a few or many times, or a class if the clone is expanded.

>NA|TRBJ1-1|NA|TRBV28
TGTGCCAGCAGCCCGCCGGTGGGCAGGCTGCTGAACACTGAAGCTTTCTTT
CASSPPVGRLLNTEAFF
>NA|TRBJ1-2|TRBD1|TRBV7-9
TGTGCCGGGACAGGGGGCAGTGGCTACACCTTC
CAGTGGSGYTF
>NA|TRBJ1-2|NA|TRBV5-1
TGCGCCAGCAACTTAAGGCAGGGCGATGGCTACACCTTC
CASNLRQGDGYTF
>NA|TRBJ1-5|NA|TRBV28
TGTGCCAGCAGTATCACCCCCCAGGCAGGCAAGGTTAGCCAGCATTTT
CASSITPQAGKVSQHF
>NA|TRBJ2-5|TRBD1|TRBV12-5
TGTGCTAGTGGTTTAGGGACAGGGGATTACGAGACCCAGTACTTC
CASGLGTGDYETQYF
>NA|TRBJ1-5|TRBD1|TRBV25-1
TGTGCCAGCAGTAGAGACAGGGACCAGCCCCAGCATTTT
CASSRDRDQPQHF
>NA|TRBJ2-7|NA|TRBV18
TGTGCCAGCTCCTTCAAGGGGCAGGACTACGAGCAGTACTTC
CASSFKGQDYEQYF
>NA|TRBJ2-5|NA|TRBV7-7
TGTGCTAGCAGCCAGCAGGATCAAGAGACCCAGTACTTC
CASSQQDQETQYF
>NA|TRBJ2-5|TRBD1|TRBV5-1
TGCGCCAGCAGCAATCAGGGGGCTTACGAGACCCAGTACTTC
CASSNQGAYETQYF
>NA|TRBJ1-4|TRBD1|TRBV5-1
TGCGCCAGCAGCCTGGGGGCGACAGGGGGGGAAAAACTGTTTTTT
CASSLGATGGEKLFF
>NA|TRBJ1-1|NA|TRBV28
TGTGCCAGCAGTTCCCCACAGAACACTGAAGCTTTCTTT
CASSSPQNTEAFF
>NA|TRBJ2-5|TRBD1|TRBV5-1
TGCGCCAGCAGCTTGGGGGACAGGGGAATGGGTCACCAAGAGACCCAGTACTTC
CASSLGDRGMGHQETQYF
>NA|TRBJ2-3|NA|TRBV29-1
TGCAGCGTTGGGCAGGGCCGCACAGATACGCAGTATTTT
CSVGQGRTDTQYF
>few|TRBJ2-1|NA|TRBV7-8
TGTGCCAGCAGCTCATATAGCGGCAATGAGCAGTTCTTC
CASSSYSGNEQFF
>NA|TRBJ2-7|NA|TRBV5-1
TGCGCCAGCAGCTCCGACAGACACAGCTCCTACGAGCAGTACTTC
CASSSDRHSSYEQYF
>NA|TRBJ1-1|NA|TRBV28
TGTGCCAGCAGTTTAGTGCAGGAGAACACTGAAGCTTTCTTT
CASSLVQENTEAFF
>NA|TRBJ2-3|NA|TRBV27
TGTGCCAGCAGTCCCTCGAAAAGCCAGGCGACGCAGTATTTT
CASSPSKSQATQYF
>NA|TRBJ2-2|NA|TRBV30
TGTGCCTGGATCAGCGGACGGACGAACACCGGGGAGCTGTTTTTT
CAWISGRTNTGELFF
>NA|TRBJ1-5|TRBD1|TRBV2
TGTGCCAGCAGCCCCGGACAGGCCCGGGGGCAGCCCCAGCATTTT
CASSPGQARGQPQHF
>NA|TRBJ2-7|TRBD1|TRBV11-3
TGTGCCAGCAGCCCCTTAGGGCAGGGGGAATACGAGCAGTACTTC
CASSPLGQGEYEQYF
>NA|TRBJ1-2|NA|TRBV10-3
TGTGCCATCAGTGTAGAGGGGGAATACGGCTACACCTTC
CAISVEGEYGYTF
>NA|TRBJ2-3|TRBD2|TRBV2
TGTGCCAGCAGTACAACTAGCGGGAGTACAGATACGCAGTATTTT
CASSTTSGSTDTQYF